The entry below describes one T cell receptor (beta chain). This specimen includes other DNA sequences encoding the same CDR3. Original processing methods: For nucleated cells, counts were estimated from reference gene primer amplification. The data were produced by immunoSEQ multiplex PCR, yet TCRdb's version contains in-frame clones alone and is incomplete. V and J calls and clone size are given by that table; D and trimming were obtained from the DNA. The sample has 75,000 to 100,000 clones, around 87% seen once. This record belongs to a study of blood T cell repertoires in COVID-19. The overall study: From T cells, B-cell-depleted T cells, or PBMCs came the material, which was cDNA or gDNA.

The source material was peripheral blood. The sequence came from a woman older than 75 with acute or convalescent COVID-19.

As DNA, the CDR3 is TGTGCCAGCAGCCGCGGATTGAACACTGAAGCTTTCTTT. Protein sequence: CASSRGLNTEAFF. The chain joins TRBV3-1 (or the pseudogene TRBV3-2) to TRBJ1-1; D is unresolved. The V end was cut by 4 bases, the J end by 0 bases, with 6 bases between. Germline values: CDR1 LGHDT, CDR2 YNNKEL (reference sequence). The CDR3 runs to 13 residues.